This T cell receptor beta chain is from a study of T cell repertoires in cytomegalovirus infection. Study at large: Public signatures in TCR beta pointed to CMV infection and matching HLA type.

TCRdb ran MiXCR on the reads and lists one entry per CDR3 protein. Here the sample spans roughly 990,000 distinct CDR3 sequences, less than 40% being singletons. Worth noting for this clonotype: Its antigen remains unknown.

The study's findings and limits: Summed frequency of public TCR beta families distinguished CMV carriers with the relevant HLA. HLA-C-restricted CMV-specific TCR beta clonotypes were dominant in the ex vivo response.

The clonotype originates from a human donor in good health (CMV status not recorded). Some clones in this sample may be carry-over from other donors' samples. Sequenced material: cultured CD8+ T cells from PBMCs, taken from culture after CMV antigen stimulation.

The CDR3, as DNA: TGTGCCAGCAGTCCGAATAGCGGGGGGGGGGATGAGCAGTTCTTC. This encodes CASSPNSGGGDEQFF. The chain couples TRBV7-3 to TRBJ2-1; 11 bases are shared with TRBD2. Unmatched junction bases numbered 9, after V lost 6 bases and J lost 8 bases. CDR3 length: 15 residues. Germline loops: CDR1 SGHTA, CDR2 FQGTGA.